The 2 T cell receptor beta chains below were found in one sample sequenced in a study of human thymus T cells. The table came from immunoSEQ multiplex PCR; TCRdb's copy has only in-frame clones and leaves some out. This table has tens of thousands of clones, around 94% appearing once. The sample consisted of blood. The source of these receptors is a boy younger than two with a congenital heart defect but otherwise immunologically healthy.

The chain is built from TRBV10-3 and TRBJ1-3, with no clear D. Trimming stripped 5 bases from V and 2 bases from J, with 7 bases between. This CDR3 region has 13 residues. Germline-derived CDR1 and CDR2 are ENHRY and SYGVKD. The CDR3 protein is CAISPGTGNTIYF. The DNA of the CDR3 is TGTGCCATCAGTCCGGGGACTGGAAACACCATATATTTT.

The rearrangement links TRBV18 to TRBJ1-1; 10 nucleotides agree with TRBD1. The length of the CDR3 is 14 residues. Germline lookup yields CDR1 KGHSH and CDR2 LQKENI. J lost 1 base, V lost 4 bases, and 0 bases had no gene match. The CDR3 nucleotides read TGTGCCAGCTCACGACAGGGGGCGAACACTGAAGCTTTCTTT. It translates to CASSRQGANTEAFF.